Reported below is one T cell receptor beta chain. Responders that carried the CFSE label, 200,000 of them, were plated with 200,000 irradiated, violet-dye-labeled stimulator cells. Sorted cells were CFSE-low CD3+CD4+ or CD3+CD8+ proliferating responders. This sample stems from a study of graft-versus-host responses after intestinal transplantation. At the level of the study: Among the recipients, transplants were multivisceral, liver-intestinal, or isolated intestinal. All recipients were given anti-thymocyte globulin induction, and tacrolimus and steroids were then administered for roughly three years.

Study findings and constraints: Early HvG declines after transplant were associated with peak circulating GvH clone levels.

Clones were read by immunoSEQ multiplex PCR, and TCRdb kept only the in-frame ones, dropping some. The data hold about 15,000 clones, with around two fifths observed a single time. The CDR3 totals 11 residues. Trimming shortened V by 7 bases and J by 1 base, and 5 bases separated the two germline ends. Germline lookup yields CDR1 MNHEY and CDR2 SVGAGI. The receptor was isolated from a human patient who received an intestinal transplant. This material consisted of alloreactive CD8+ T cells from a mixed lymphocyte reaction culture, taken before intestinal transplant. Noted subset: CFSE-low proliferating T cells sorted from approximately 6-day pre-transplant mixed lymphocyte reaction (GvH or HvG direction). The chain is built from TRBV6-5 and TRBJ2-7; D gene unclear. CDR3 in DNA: TGTGCCAGCATAAAATCCTACGAGCAGTACTTC. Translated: CASIKSYEQYF.